This TCR beta chain was captured in a study of OX40 agonist ivuxolimab in advanced cancers. Turning to the study itself: All patients had ivuxolimab intravenously every 2 weeks at 0.01 to 10 mg/kg. Partial responses were observed in three patients, of whom one had hepatocellular carcinoma and two had cutaneous melanoma. Study-wide findings and caveats: On average, CD8+ T cells had more expanded clones than CD4+.

This CDR3 comprises 14 residues. Germline lookup yields CDR1 SGDLS and CDR2 YYNGEE. V was cut by 0 bases and J by 7 bases, with 12 bases left in between. This clone was detected once. Antigen specificity is unknown. Here immunoSEQ multiplex PCR was the method, and the copy in TCRdb shows in-frame clones only, minus some. The table includes roughly 48,000 clones, approximately 84% detected once. The source is an adult with an advanced solid tumor such as melanoma, head and neck, liver or kidney cancer. The rearrangement uses TRBV9 and TRBJ2-3; D remains ambiguous. This specimen was CD4+ or CD8+ T cells sorted from blood, taken in a trial of the OX40 agonist ivuxolimab. In nucleotides, the CDR3 is TGTGCCAGCAGCGTAGCTTTAGTCTCTCATACGCAGTATTTT. Protein: CASSVALVSHTQYF.